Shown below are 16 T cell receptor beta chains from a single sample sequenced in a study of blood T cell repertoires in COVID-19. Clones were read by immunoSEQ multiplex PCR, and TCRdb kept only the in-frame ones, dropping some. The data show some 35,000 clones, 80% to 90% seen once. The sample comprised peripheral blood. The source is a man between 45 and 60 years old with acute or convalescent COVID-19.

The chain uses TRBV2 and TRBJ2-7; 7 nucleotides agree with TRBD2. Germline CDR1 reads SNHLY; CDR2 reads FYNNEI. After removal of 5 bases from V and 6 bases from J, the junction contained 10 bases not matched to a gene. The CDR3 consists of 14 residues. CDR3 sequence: CASSKEGGIGEQYF. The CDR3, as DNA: TGTGCCAGCAGTAAGGAGGGAGGGATCGGCGAGCAGTACTTC.

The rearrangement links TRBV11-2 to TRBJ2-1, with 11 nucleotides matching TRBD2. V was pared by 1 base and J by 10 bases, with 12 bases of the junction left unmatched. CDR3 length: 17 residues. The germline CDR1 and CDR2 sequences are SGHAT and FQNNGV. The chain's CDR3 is CASSLGLAGGPMKEQFF. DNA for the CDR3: TGTGCCAGCAGCTTAGGGCTAGCGGGGGGCCCAATGAAGGAGCAGTTCTTC.

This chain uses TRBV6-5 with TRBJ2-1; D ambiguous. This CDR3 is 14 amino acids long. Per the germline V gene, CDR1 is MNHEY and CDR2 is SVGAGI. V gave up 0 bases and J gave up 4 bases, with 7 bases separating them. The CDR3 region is CASSYSAEYNEQFF. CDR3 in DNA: TGTGCCAGCAGTTACTCGGCAGAATACAATGAGCAGTTCTTC.

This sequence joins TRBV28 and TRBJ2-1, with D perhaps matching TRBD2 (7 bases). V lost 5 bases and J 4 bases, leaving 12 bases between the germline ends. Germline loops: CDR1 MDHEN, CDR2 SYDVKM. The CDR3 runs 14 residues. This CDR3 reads CASSPRGAYNEQFF. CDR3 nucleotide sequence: TGTGCCAGCAGTCCTCGGGGGGCATACAATGAGCAGTTCTTC.

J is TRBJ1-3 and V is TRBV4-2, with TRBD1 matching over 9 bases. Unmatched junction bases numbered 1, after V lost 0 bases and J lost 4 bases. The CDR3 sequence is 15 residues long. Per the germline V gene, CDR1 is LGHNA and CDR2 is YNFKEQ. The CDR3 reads CASSQEQGAGNTIYF. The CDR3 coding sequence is TGTGCCAGCAGCCAAGAACAGGGGGCGGGAAACACCATATATTTT.

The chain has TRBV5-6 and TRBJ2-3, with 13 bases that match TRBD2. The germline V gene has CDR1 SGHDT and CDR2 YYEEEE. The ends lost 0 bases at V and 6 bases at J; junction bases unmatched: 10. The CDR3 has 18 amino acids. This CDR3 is CASSLGVGLAGAGDTQYF. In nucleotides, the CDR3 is TGTGCCAGCAGCTTGGGAGTAGGACTAGCGGGAGCAGGGGATACGCAGTATTTT.

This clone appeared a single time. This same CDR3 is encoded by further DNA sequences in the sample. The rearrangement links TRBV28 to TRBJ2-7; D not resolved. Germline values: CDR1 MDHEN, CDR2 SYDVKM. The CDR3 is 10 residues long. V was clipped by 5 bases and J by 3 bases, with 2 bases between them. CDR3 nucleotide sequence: TGTGCCAGCAGTCACTACGAGCAGTACTTC. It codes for CASSHYEQYF.

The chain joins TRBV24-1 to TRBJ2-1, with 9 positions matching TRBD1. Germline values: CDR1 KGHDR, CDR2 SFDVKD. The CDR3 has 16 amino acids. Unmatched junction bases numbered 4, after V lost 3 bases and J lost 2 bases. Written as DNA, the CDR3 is TGTGCCACCAGTGATGTTGGGACAGGGCCCTACAATGAGCAGTTCTTC. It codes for CATSDVGTGPYNEQFF.

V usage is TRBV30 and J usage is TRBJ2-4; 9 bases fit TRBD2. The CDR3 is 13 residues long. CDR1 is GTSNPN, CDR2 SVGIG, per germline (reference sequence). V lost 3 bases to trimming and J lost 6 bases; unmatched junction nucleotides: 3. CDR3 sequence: CAWSSTSGNIQYF. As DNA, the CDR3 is TGTGCCTGGAGCTCGACTAGCGGAAACATTCAGTACTTC.

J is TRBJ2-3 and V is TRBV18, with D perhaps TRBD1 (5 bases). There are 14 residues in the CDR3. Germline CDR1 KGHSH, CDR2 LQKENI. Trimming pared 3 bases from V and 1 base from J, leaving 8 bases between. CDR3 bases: TGTGCCAGCTCACCGGGCAGGGGCACAGATACGCAGTATTTT. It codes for CASSPGRGTDTQYF.

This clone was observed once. Here the CDR3 reads CASSVSQGDSEQYF. As DNA, the CDR3 is TGTGCCAGCAGTGTCTCACAGGGGGATAGCGAGCAGTACTTC. This chain joins TRBV6-4 and TRBJ2-7; TRBD1 agrees at 8 bases. The ends lost 4 bases at V and 6 bases at J; junction bases unmatched: 8. CDR1 is MRHNA, CDR2 SNTAGT, per germline. This CDR3 spans 14 amino acids.

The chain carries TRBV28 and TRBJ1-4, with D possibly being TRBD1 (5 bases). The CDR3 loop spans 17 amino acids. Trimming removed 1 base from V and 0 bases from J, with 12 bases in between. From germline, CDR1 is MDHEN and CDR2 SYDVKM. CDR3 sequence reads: CASSLLGLSATNEKLFF. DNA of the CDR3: TGTGCCAGCAGTTTATTGGGGCTCTCAGCAACTAATGAAAAACTGTTTTTT.

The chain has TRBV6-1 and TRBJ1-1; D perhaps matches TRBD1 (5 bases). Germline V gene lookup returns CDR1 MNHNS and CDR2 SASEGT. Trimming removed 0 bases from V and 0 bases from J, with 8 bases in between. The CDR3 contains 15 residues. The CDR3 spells CASSEAWGLNTEAFF. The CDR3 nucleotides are TGTGCCAGCAGTGAAGCGTGGGGCCTGAACACTGAAGCTTTCTTT.

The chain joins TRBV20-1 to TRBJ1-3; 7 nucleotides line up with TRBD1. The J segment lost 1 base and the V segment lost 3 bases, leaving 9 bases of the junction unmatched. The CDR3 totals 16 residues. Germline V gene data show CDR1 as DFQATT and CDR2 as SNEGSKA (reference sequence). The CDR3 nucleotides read TGCAGTGCTAGTCTTGGGACAGAGGCATCTGGAAACACCATATATTTT. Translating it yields CSASLGTEASGNTIYF.

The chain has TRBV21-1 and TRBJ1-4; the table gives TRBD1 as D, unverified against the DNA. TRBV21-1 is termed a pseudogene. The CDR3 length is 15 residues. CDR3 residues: CASSLRHPTTEKLFF. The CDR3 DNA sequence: TGTGCCAGCAGCCTGAGACACCCTACCACCGAAAAACTGTTTTTT.

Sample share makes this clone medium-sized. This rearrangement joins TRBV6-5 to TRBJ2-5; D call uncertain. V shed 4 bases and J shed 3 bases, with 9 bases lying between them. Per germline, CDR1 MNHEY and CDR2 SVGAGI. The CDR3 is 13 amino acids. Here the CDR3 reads CASSFRSEETQYF. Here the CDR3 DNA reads TGTGCCAGCAGTTTCCGGAGCGAAGAGACCCAGTACTTC.